This TCR beta chain was sequenced in a study of blood T cell repertoires in COVID-19 (dated by TCRdb to the early 2020s). Regarding the complete study: The collaborator samples originated in the United States, Italy and Spain and spanned the acute and convalescent phases of COVID-19. The prospective study material was composed of cDNA or gDNA derived from T cells, B-cell-depleted T cells, or PBMCs. The dataset comprised deeply sampled blood TCRbeta repertoires from subjects exposed to, actively infected with, or recovered from COVID-19. The repertoires were released in a freely available public database intended as a resource for research on the immune response to SARS-CoV-2. Samples came from the ongoing ImmuneRACE study (first 160 participants) plus 1,254 subjects from 6 global collaborators. Sample metadata almost always included a de-identified subject ID, COVID-19 status, age in years and sex. Where available, HLA class I and class II types were taken from metadata supplied by the sample provider and were not determined by assay-based typing. Points the paper makes about the study in general: How much clinical and demographic metadata was included differed by source and by participant, and the metadata was provided uncurated.

Each collaborating institution followed its own protocols to collect whole blood in K2EDTA tubes. For TCRbeta analysis, collaborators shipped samples as frozen whole blood, isolated PBMCs, or DNA extracted from either of those sample types. To note about this clone: The antigen it binds to is not known. Base qualities are not provided; no much larger clone lies one nucleotide away.

The immunoSEQ Assay, a bias-controlled multiplex PCR, was used to amplify TCRbeta CDR3 regions from genomic DNA. On the study's bioinformatics: Within the assay, amplification of reference gene primers was used to estimate how many nucleated cells each sample contained. To quantify the absolute abundance of each unique TCRbeta CDR3 rearrangement, sequence reads were collapsed and filtered. Productive Simpson clonality was computed per sample as the square root of Simpson's diversity index over productive rearrangements. TCRdb stores this immuneACCESS table with in-frame sequences only. Part of the clones is absent; in the studies checked, under half of the shortfall reflects unresolved V genes, and no reason is known for the rest. V and J calls and clone size come straight from that table; D and trimming were deduced from the DNA. The sample contains 25,000 to 30,000 clones, 80% to 90% of them found a single time. The ten most abundant clones make up about 9.9% of the sample.

The CDR3 numbers 15 residues from cysteine through phenylalanine. Solely the CDR3 DNA is kept, with 45 bases framed from the first base. V lost 6 bases and J lost 5 bases, and the count of bases not matched to a germline gene is 7. The CDR1 and CDR2 encoded by the germline V gene are MDHEN and SYDVKM. This chain joins TRBV28 to TRBJ2-1; TRBD1 fits 10 bases in the junction. The sequenced material came from peripheral blood. The receptor's source is a human donor in a cohort sampled during active COVID-19. At the DNA level, the sequence is TGTGCCAGCAGCGGGGGGGACAGGGGACACAATGAGCAGTTCTTC. This sequence encodes CASSGGDRGHNEQFF. The CDR3 plus the reference TRBV28 and TRBJ2-1 genes for the other parts give the full variable domain: DVKVTQSSRYLVKRTGEKVFLECVQDMDHENMFWYRQDPGLGLRLIYFSYDVKMKEKGDIPEGYSVSREKKERFSLILESASTNQTSMYLCASSGGDRGHNEQFFGPGTRLTVL.